What follows are 5 T cell receptor beta chains derived from one specimen sequenced in a study of cytotoxic CD8 clonotypes in ibrutinib-treated CLL. Clones were read by immunoSEQ multiplex PCR, and TCRdb kept only the in-frame ones, dropping some. This table holds about 130,000 clones, approximately 81% found once. The input for sequencing was PBMCs, taken after 12 months of ibrutinib treatment. These receptor sequences come from a human donor with chronic lymphocytic leukemia.

The chain couples TRBV15 to TRBJ2-7; D gene unclear. The length of the CDR3 is 14 residues. Trimming shortened V by 4 bases and J by 9 bases, and 19 bases separated the two germline ends. Germline CDR1 and CDR2: LNHNV and YYDKDF (reference sequence). CDR3 coding DNA: TGTGCCACCAGCACCCACCTGGCACCCCCTAGGCAGTACTTC. Amino acids: CATSTHLAPPRQYF.

This chain uses TRBV6-5 with TRBJ2-7, with 10 positions matching TRBD1. The CDR3 totals 14 residues. Germline V gene data show CDR1 as MNHEY and CDR2 as SVGAGI. V shed 6 bases, J shed 5 bases, and the junction held 7 bases outside the gene matches. Here the CDR3 DNA reads TGTGCCAGCAGCCGGGGGACAGGGGACCACGAGCAGTACTTC. The encoded protein is CASSRGTGDHEQYF.

This chain connects TRBV18 to TRBJ2-7; 10 bases are a match to TRBD2. CDR3 length equals 18 residues. CDR1 KGHSH and CDR2 LQKENI come from the germline V gene. Losses at the gene ends were 1 base for V and 5 bases for J; bases not matched to a gene: 14. As DNA, the CDR3 is TGTGCCAGCTCACCACGGGTAGCGGGAGGTGGAGGTCGGGACGAGCAGTACTTC. Its protein product is CASSPRVAGGGGRDEQYF. Complete variable domain (other parts from reference TRBV18 and TRBJ2-7): NAGVMQNPRHLVRRRGQEARLRCSPMKGHSHVYWYRQLPEEGLKFMVYLQKENIIDESGMPKERFSAEFPKEGPSILRIQQVVRGDSAAYFCASSPRVAGGGGRDEQYFGPGTRLTVT.

The chain uses TRBV27 and TRBJ2-7; TRBD1 might be the D (6 bases). CDR1 is MNHEY and CDR2 is SMNVEV in the germline V gene (reference sequence). Trimming took off 5 bases at V and 5 bases at J, with 13 bases between the two ends. CDR3 size: 13 residues. The CDR3 protein is CASSNLRDNEQYF. In nucleotides, the CDR3 is TGTGCCAGCAGTAACCTCCGGGACAACGAGCAGTACTTC.

This clone was seen only a few times. CDR3 sequence: CAWKTGGNQPQHF. Written as DNA, the CDR3 is TGTGCCTGGAAAACGGGCGGCAATCAGCCCCAGCATTTT. This chain links TRBV30 with TRBJ1-5, with unresolved D. Germline CDR1 reads GTSNPN; CDR2 reads SVGIG (reference sequence). The CDR3 is made up of 13 amino acids. V was clipped by 4 bases and J by 2 bases, with 9 bases between them.